The rows below give T cell receptor beta chains drawn from one sample of a study of blood T cell repertoires in COVID-19. The data were produced by immunoSEQ multiplex PCR, yet TCRdb's version contains in-frame clones alone and is incomplete. The sample consists of about 390,000 clones, around 87% of them appearing once. Sequencing was carried out using PBMCs or T cells enriched from blood (not recorded which). The origin of the receptors is a woman aged 45 to 65 who had recovered from COVID-19. Both conserved end residues are part of each CDR3. Fields, in order: clone size, D gene, J gene, V gene, CDR3 protein, CDR3 DNA. A D gene is named only where the DNA matches it firmly. The size field is filled for only some rows; it gives once, few, many or a size class.

>-|-|TRBJ1-1|TRBV9
CASSVGAGGAFF
TGTGCCAGCAGCGTAGGTGCGGGGGGAGCTTTCTTT
>-|-|TRBJ1-1|TRBV19
CASRRRVNTEAFF
TGTGCCAGTAGACGCAGGGTCAACACTGAAGCTTTCTTT
>-|TRBD2|TRBJ2-1|TRBV4-1
CASSQRLGGINEQFF
TGCGCCAGCAGCCAAAGGCTGGGGGGGATCAATGAGCAGTTCTTC
>-|-|TRBJ2-5|TRBV5-4
CASSLVSRFGETQYF
TGTGCCAGCAGCTTGGTGTCTAGGTTCGGAGAGACCCAGTACTTC
>-|-|TRBJ1-2|TRBV2
CASSYRDNGYTF
TGTGCCAGCAGCTACAGGGATAATGGCTACACCTTC
>-|-|TRBJ1-3|TRBV28
CAIQRRSGNTIYF
TGTGCTATCCAGCGAAGGTCTGGAAACACCATATATTTT
>-|-|TRBJ2-2|TRBV9
CARMFAVENTGELFF
TGTGCCAGGATGTTTGCGGTAGAGAACACCGGGGAGCTGTTTTTT
>-|TRBD1|TRBJ2-7|TRBV3-1/TRBV3-2
CASSQGTGTKQYF
TGTGCCAGCAGCCAGGGGACAGGGACTAAGCAGTACTTC
>-|-|TRBJ1-1|TRBV5-1
CASRGTAGTEAFF
TGCGCCAGCAGGGGGACTGCGGGCACTGAAGCTTTCTTT
>-|-|TRBJ1-1|TRBV7-8
CASSLSRGAAFF
TGTGCCAGCAGCTTATCCCGGGGGGCAGCTTTCTTT
>few|-|TRBJ1-1|TRBV18
CASSPLDSKLSNTEAFF
TGTGCCAGCTCACCACTCGACAGTAAACTATCGAACACTGAAGCTTTCTTT
>-|-|TRBJ1-2|TRBV19
CASSPTSVEGYTF
TGTGCCAGTAGTCCAACTTCTGTCGAGGGCTACACCTTC
>-|-|TRBJ1-1|TRBV2
CASRDRMNTEAFF
TGTGCCAGCAGGGACAGAATGAACACTGAAGCTTTCTTT
>-|-|TRBJ2-6|TRBV4-1
CASSQQFGANVLTF
TGCGCCAGCAGCCAACAATTTGGGGCCAACGTCCTGACTTTC
>once|TRBD1|TRBJ2-5|TRBV15
CATSRGTQGAREETQYF
TGTGCCACCAGCAGAGGGACACAGGGGGCGCGCGAAGAGACCCAGTACTTC
>-|TRBD1|TRBJ1-6|TRBV7-6
CASSPGTDPNNSPLHF
TGTGCCAGCAGCCCCGGGACAGACCCAAATAATTCACCCCTCCACTTT
>few|-|TRBJ1-2|TRBV7-9
CASSSEREPANYGYTF
TGTGCCAGCAGCTCAGAGAGGGAGCCCGCTAACTATGGCTACACCTTC
>-|-|TRBJ1-3|TRBV2
CASSERGAGNTIYF
TGTGCCAGCAGCGAACGGGGTGCTGGAAACACCATATATTTT
>-|TRBD2|TRBJ2-1|TRBV5-5
CASSRPSGGAGEQFF
TGTGCCAGCAGCCGTCCTAGCGGGGGGGCCGGTGAGCAGTTCTTC
>-|TRBD1|TRBJ1-4|TRBV5-1
CASSFRQGGEKLFF
TGCGCCAGCAGTTTCCGACAGGGCGGTGAAAAACTGTTTTTT
>-|TRBD2|TRBJ2-2|TRBV4-3
CASSQSAGGPAGELFF
TGCGCCAGCAGCCAATCAGCGGGGGGGCCGGCCGGGGAGCTGTTTTTT
>once|TRBD2|TRBJ2-1|TRBV27
CASSSSGLTPHEQFF
TGTGCCAGCAGTTCCTCGGGACTAACCCCACATGAGCAGTTCTTC